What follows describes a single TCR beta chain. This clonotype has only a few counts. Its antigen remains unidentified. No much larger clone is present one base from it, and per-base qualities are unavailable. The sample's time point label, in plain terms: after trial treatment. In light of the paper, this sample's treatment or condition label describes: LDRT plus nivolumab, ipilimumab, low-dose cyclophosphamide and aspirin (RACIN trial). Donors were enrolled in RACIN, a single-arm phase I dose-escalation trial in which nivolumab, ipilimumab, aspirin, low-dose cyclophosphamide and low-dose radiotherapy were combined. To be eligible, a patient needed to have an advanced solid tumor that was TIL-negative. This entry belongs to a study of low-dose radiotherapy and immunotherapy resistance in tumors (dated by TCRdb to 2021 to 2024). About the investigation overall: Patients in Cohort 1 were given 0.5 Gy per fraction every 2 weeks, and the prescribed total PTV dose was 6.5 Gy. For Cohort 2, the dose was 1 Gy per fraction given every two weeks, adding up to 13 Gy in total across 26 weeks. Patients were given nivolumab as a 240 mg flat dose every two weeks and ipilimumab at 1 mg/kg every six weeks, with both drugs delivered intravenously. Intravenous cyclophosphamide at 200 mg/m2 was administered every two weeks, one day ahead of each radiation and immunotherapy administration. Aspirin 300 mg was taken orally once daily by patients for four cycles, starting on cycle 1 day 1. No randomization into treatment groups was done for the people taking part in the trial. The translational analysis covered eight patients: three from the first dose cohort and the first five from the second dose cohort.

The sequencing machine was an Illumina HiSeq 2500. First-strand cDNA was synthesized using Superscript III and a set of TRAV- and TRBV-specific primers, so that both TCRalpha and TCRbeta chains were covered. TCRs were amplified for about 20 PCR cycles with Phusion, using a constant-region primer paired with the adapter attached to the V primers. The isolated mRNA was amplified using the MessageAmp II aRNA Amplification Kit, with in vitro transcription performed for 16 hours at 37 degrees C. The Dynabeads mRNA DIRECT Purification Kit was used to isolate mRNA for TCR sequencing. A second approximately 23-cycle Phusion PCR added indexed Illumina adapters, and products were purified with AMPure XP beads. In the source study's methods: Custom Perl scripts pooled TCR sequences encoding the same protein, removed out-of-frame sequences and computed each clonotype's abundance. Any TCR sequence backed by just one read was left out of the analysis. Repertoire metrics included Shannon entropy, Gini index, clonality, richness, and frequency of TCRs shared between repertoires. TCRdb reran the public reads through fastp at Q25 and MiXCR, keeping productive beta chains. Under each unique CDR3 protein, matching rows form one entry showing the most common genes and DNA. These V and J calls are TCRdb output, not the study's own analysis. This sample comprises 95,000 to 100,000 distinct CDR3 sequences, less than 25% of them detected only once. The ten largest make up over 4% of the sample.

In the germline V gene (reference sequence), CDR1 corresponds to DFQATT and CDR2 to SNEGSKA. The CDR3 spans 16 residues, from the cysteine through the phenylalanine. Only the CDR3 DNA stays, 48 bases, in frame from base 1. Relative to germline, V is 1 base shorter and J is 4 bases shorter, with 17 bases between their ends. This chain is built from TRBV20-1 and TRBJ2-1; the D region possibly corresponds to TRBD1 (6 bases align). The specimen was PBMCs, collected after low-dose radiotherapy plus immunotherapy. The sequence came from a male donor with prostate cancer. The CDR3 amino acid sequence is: CSARATGSPSYNEQFF. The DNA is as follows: TGCAGTGCTAGAGCCACAGGGTCCCCATCTTACAATGAGCAGTTCTTC.